This paragraph reports one T cell receptor beta chain. In the PCR, 60 Vbeta and 13 Jbeta primers were used. Measured with immunoSEQ multiplex PCR; TCRdb has only the in-frame clones, and not every one. The table has around 170,000 clones, over 60% seen once. V lost 2 bases, J lost 5 bases, and 5 bases stayed unmatched. Germline values: CDR1 SGHTA, CDR2 FQGNSA. The CDR3 consists of 14 residues. The data were taken from a study of cytomegalovirus exposure and HLA in healthy donors. The chain combines TRBV7-2 with TRBJ1-1; TRBD1 matches at 7 bases. The receptor was isolated from a girl between 10 and 17 years old in good health and CMV-seronegative. Material: PBMCs. The CDR3 DNA reads as TGTGCCAGCAGCTTAAAAGGGGGCGGGACTGAAGCTTTCTTT. It is translated as CASSLKGGGTEAFF.